What follows is one T cell receptor beta chain and its context. This specimen belongs to a study of control samples from healthy donors and cancer patients. Sequencing was performed with immunoSEQ multiplex PCR; in TCRdb, only in-frame clones are kept and a portion is missing. The sample consists of roughly 130,000 clones, approximately 95% of them appearing once. This receptor was taken from a man aged 30 to 39 in good health. Source material: blood.

For the CDR3, the DNA is TGTGCCAGCAGCGTGGGGCTAGCGGGGGTGTACCAAGAGACCCAGTACTTC. It codes for CASSVGLAGVYQETQYF. The chain links TRBV5-8 to TRBJ2-5; 10 nucleotides align to TRBD2. J was trimmed by 0 bases and V by 4 bases; bases with no gene match: 9. The CDR3 has 17 residues. CDR1 and CDR2 from the germline V gene are SGHTS and YDEGEE. Supplemented by reference TRBV5-8 and TRBJ2-5, the full variable domain reads EAGVTQSPTHLIKTRGQQATLRCSPISGHTSVYWYQQALGLGLQFLLWYDEGEERNRGNFPPRFSGRQFPNYSSELNVNALELEDSALYLCASSVGLAGVYQETQYFGPGTRLLVL.